The clone carrying this T cell receptor (beta chain) was found once. TCRdb's table, derived via immunoSEQ multiplex PCR, lists solely in-frame clones and lacks some. The table shows a few hundred thousand clones, with about 88% occurring only once. The sample originates from a study of blood T cell repertoires in COVID-19. Across the study: Specimens from acute and convalescent COVID-19 originated in the United States, Italy and Spain.

This CDR3 region has 14 residues. Germline loops: CDR1 MDHEN, CDR2 SYDVKM. V shed 5 bases and J shed 6 bases, with 17 bases lying between them. The rearrangement joins TRBV28 to TRBJ2-7; D is possibly TRBD1 (5 bases). The TCR comes from a man in his forties or fifties who had recovered from COVID-19. The sequenced sample consisted of peripheral blood. CDR3 residues: CASSQRQGISEQYF. CDR3 DNA: TGTGCCAGCAGTCAAAGGCAGGGTATCAGCGAGCAGTACTTC.